This T cell receptor beta chain stems from a study of CD4 T cells in relation to SARS-CoV-2 and coronaviruses. Study in general: TCR beta CDR3s were sequenced after approximately ten-day antigen culture of PBMCs.

The unexposed donors gave CD4+ T cells in about 2010-2018, prior to COVID-19. Isolation of CD4+ T cells took place after roughly nine days in culture. Unexposed-donor CD4+ T cells were probed with SARS-CoV-2 S/N and four cold-coronavirus spikes, cells permitting. PBMCs were plated at some 2 million per well in IL-2-containing medium. In regard to this clone: Its target is not known.

The V gene's germline CDR1 is MNHNY and CDR2 SVGAGI (reference sequence). The V end lost 5 bases, the J end lost 3 bases, and 10 bases lay between the germline ends. The CDR3 is 13 residues long. TCRdb's table, derived via immunoSEQ multiplex PCR, lists solely in-frame clones and lacks some. The sample consists of roughly 23,000 clones, around 68% of them appearing once. The clonotype comes from a human donor in good health. The chain recombines TRBV6-6 with TRBJ1-1; possible D gene TRBD1, 6 bases. The sample consisted of CD4+ T cells from PBMCs, cultured in vitro. CDR3 DNA: TGTGCCAGCAGTGACAGGCGGGACACTGAAGCTTTCTTT. It is translated as CASSDRRDTEAFF.